This T cell receptor (beta chain) was captured by sequencing in a study of blood T cell repertoires in COVID-19. For the study at large: There were acute and convalescent COVID-19 samples, and they came from the United States, Italy and Spain. PBMCs, B-cell-depleted T cells, or T cells provided the cDNA or gDNA that made up the material.

The V gene's germline CDR1 is SQVTM and CDR2 ANQGSEA. CDR3 length: 11 residues. Between the trimmed V and J ends, which lost 3 bases and 4 bases, there was a span of 7 bases. Per the original methods: Counts of nucleated cells, estimated from reference gene primer amplification, were obtained. Sequencing used immunoSEQ multiplex PCR; TCRdb keeps in-frame clones, though not all of them. V, J and clone size are those of that table, while D and trimming were read from the DNA. The table lists about 170,000 clones, 70% to 85% of them singletons. Sequenced input: peripheral blood. The genes are TRBV29-1 and TRBJ2-7; D is unresolved. The sequence was collected from a man aged 60-69 years who had recovered from COVID-19. The CDR3 bases are TGCAGCGTTGAGAACGGTTACGAGCAGTACTTC. Translating gives CSVENGYEQYF.